The 17 T cell receptor beta chains listed next were all sequenced from one sample in a study of cytomegalovirus exposure and HLA in healthy donors. PCR amplification relied on 60 Vbeta primers (plus 13 Jbeta primers). Some clones are missing from TCRdb's copy, which holds only in-frame ones; the method was immunoSEQ multiplex PCR. The sample includes roughly 120,000 clones, about 81% of them seen just once. Sequencing was done on a sample of PBMCs. The source of these receptors is a man aged 35-49 years in good health and CMV-seronegative.

The chain has TRBV4-3 and TRBJ1-6, with 9 bases aligning to TRBD1. From germline, CDR1 is LGHNA and CDR2 YSLEER. V trimming: 0 bases; J trimming: 11 bases; junction bases outside the gene matches: 5. This CDR3 is 15 amino acids long. CDR3 region: CASSQDGTGYPPLHF. CDR3 bases: TGCGCCAGCAGCCAAGATGGGACAGGGTATCCACCCCTCCACTTT.

This chain links TRBV9 with TRBJ1-6, with TRBD1 matching over 7 bases. This CDR3 is 15 amino acids long. V trimming: 0 bases; J trimming: 7 bases; junction bases outside the gene matches: 4. CDR1 SGDLS and CDR2 YYNGEE come from the germline V gene. The CDR3 loop is CASSVGWDSNSPLHF. The DNA for the CDR3 is TGTGCCAGCAGCGTAGGTTGGGACAGCAATTCACCCCTCCACTTT.

The gene calls are TRBV27 and TRBJ2-3; weak D call: TRBD2 (6 bases). CDR1 is MNHEY, CDR2 SMNVEV, per germline (reference sequence). The CDR3 spans 15 residues. V was shortened by 3 bases and J by 1 base, with 11 bases between the two germline ends. CDR3 nucleotides: TGTGCCAGCAGTTTTAGCGCTAGCGGCACAGATACGCAGTATTTT. Protein: CASSFSASGTDTQYF.

The chain uses TRBV6-5 and TRBJ2-1; TRBD2 aligns across 8 bases. Germline V gene data show CDR1 as MNHEY and CDR2 as SVGAGI. CDR3 length: 14 amino acids. With V trimmed by 8 bases and J by 4 bases, 7 bases remained unmatched. DNA for the CDR3: TGTGCCAGCTCAGATAGCGGGGCTTACAATGAGCAGTTCTTC. Translating gives CASSDSGAYNEQFF.

This rearrangement joins TRBV27 to TRBJ1-6; D might be TRBD1 (5 bases). This CDR3 comprises 16 residues. In germline, CDR1 is MNHEY, CDR2 SMNVEV (reference sequence). Trimming took 1 base from V and 0 from J, leaving 7 bases between them. CDR3 in amino acids: CASSLFRGSYNSPLHF. CDR3 nucleotides: TGTGCCAGCAGTTTATTTAGGGGCTCCTATAATTCACCCCTCCACTTT.

The chain combines TRBV5-1 with TRBJ2-2; D not certain. CDR1 and CDR2 (germline): SGHRS, YFSETQ. CDR3 length equals 15 residues. With 2 bases removed from V and 5 bases from J, the gap between germline ends came to 13 bases. The CDR3 protein is CASSLSLLGTGELFF. The CDR3 nucleotides read TGCGCCAGCAGCTTATCCCTTCTAGGAACCGGGGAGCTGTTTTTT.

This chain connects TRBV5-1 to TRBJ1-4, with D unclear. V shed 4 bases and J shed 4 bases, with 14 bases lying between them. This CDR3 comprises 15 residues. CDR1 SGHRS and CDR2 YFSETQ come from the germline V gene. The CDR3 spells CASSTQHGDNEKLFF. CDR3 sequence (DNA): TGCGCCAGCAGCACCCAACACGGAGATAATGAAAAACTGTTTTTT.

This rearrangement joins TRBV5-6 to TRBJ2-3, with D perhaps TRBD1 (6 bases). The CDR3 is 15 residues long. Trimming removed 2 bases at V and 3 bases at J, with 13 bases between. From germline, CDR1 is SGHDT and CDR2 YYEEEE. CDR3 in amino acids: CASSLQAGVTDTQYF. In nucleotides, the CDR3 is TGTGCCAGCAGCTTACAGGCAGGGGTGACAGATACGCAGTATTTT.

The chain is built from TRBV10-3 and TRBJ2-2; TRBD1 aligns across 8 bases. Trimming cost V 4 bases and J 4 bases; bases outside gene matches: 14. CDR1 is ENHRY, CDR2 SYGVKD, per germline. This CDR3 is 18 amino acids long. CDR3 sequence: CAISVRFSGGSGTGELFF. In nucleotides, the CDR3 is TGTGCCATCAGTGTCCGGTTTTCAGGGGGCTCAGGCACCGGGGAGCTGTTTTTT.

The rearrangement joins TRBV6-6 to TRBJ1-5; D possibly corresponds to TRBD1 (5 bases). There are 14 residues in the CDR3. Trimming removed 5 bases at V and 5 bases at J, with 13 bases between. The germline gives CDR1 MNHNY, CDR2 SVGAGI (reference sequence). The CDR3 here is CASSTAGGYQPQHF. The CDR3 nucleotides are TGTGCCAGCAGTACCGCGGGGGGTTATCAGCCCCAGCATTTT.

The chain combines TRBV21-1 with TRBJ1-6. TRBV21-1 is given as a pseudogene. The CDR3 covers 18 residues. CDR3 residues: CASSPGGQAILYNSPLHF. Here the CDR3 DNA reads TGTGCCAGCAGCCCGGGGGGACAAGCAATTTTATATAATTCACCCCTCCACTTT.

The V call is TRBV7-9, the J call TRBJ1-1; 7 bases fit TRBD1. This CDR3 is 15 amino acids long. The germline V gene has CDR1 SEHNR and CDR2 FQNEAQ (reference sequence). J was trimmed by 5 bases and V by 0 bases; bases with no gene match: 6. CDR3 amino acids: CASSLAGGGRTEAFF. CDR3 DNA: TGTGCCAGCAGCTTAGCAGGAGGGGGCAGGACTGAAGCTTTCTTT.

Comments on this clone: The sample holds other DNA sequences that translate to the same CDR3. V is TRBV6-1 and J is TRBJ1-5; no reliable D call. Germline V lookup: CDR1 MNHNS, CDR2 SASEGT. Trimming shortened V by 6 bases and J by 0 bases, and 6 bases separated the two germline ends. The CDR3 totals 13 residues. CDR3 DNA: TGTGCCAGCAGCCCCTATAGCAATCAGCCCCAGCATTTT. Amino acids: CASSPYSNQPQHF.

This clone was found a few times. The rearrangement links TRBV2 to TRBJ2-1; TRBD2 is a possible D gene (6 bases). The CDR3 consists of 15 residues. CDR1 is SNHLY and CDR2 is FYNNEI in the germline V gene. V was trimmed by 6 bases and J by 1 base, leaving 13 bases between them. The CDR3 is CASRTRGSSYNEQFF. CDR3 nucleotide sequence: TGTGCCAGCAGGACACGGGGGTCATCCTACAATGAGCAGTTCTTC.

The chain employs TRBV6-6 and TRBJ2-5; maybe TRBD1 (6 bases). Trimming took off 2 bases at V and 1 base at J, with 11 bases between the two ends. Per germline, CDR1 MNHNY and CDR2 SVGAGI (reference sequence). The CDR3 is made up of 15 amino acids. The CDR3 region has the DNA TGTGCCAGCAGTTACAATGGCAGGGGCCAAGAGACCCAGTACTTC. The encoded protein is CASSYNGRGQETQYF.

This sequence joins TRBV5-1 and TRBJ1-3; D uncertain. Trimming shortened V by 0 bases and J by 4 bases, and 11 bases separated the two germline ends. CDR3 size: 15 residues. From germline, CDR1 is SGHRS and CDR2 YFSETQ. CDR3 in amino acids: CASSLVGLRGNTIYF. CDR3 DNA: TGCGCCAGCAGCTTGGTAGGCCTGCGGGGAAACACCATATATTTT.

The chain links TRBV27 to TRBJ1-1; 8 bases fit TRBD1. Trimming cost V 8 bases and J 11 bases; bases outside gene matches: 13. Germline-derived CDR1 and CDR2 are MNHEY and SMNVEV (reference sequence). The CDR3 has 13 residues. The CDR3 DNA is TGTGCCAGCCAAATAGACAGGGGAGGTTGTGCTTTCTTT. This codes for CASQIDRGGCAFF.